These 23 T cell receptor beta chains originate from one sample sequenced in a study of cytomegalovirus exposure and HLA in healthy donors. PCR employed 60 Vbeta and 13 Jbeta primers. Data came from immunoSEQ multiplex PCR; TCRdb stores just in-frame clones and leaves some out. The sample lists around 200,000 clones, 75% to 90% seen once, with about 5.7% in the top ten. The source material was PBMCs. Source of these receptors: a man between 35 and 55 years old in good health and CMV-seropositive.

The chain has TRBV18 and TRBJ1-2; a possible D gene is TRBD1 (5 bases). Germline loops: CDR1 KGHSH, CDR2 LQKENI. V was cut by 0 bases and J by 0 bases, with 11 bases left in between. There are 16 residues in the CDR3. The CDR3 loop reads CASSPPEGLANYGYTF. The CDR3 DNA follows: TGTGCCAGCTCACCACCGGAGGGGCTAGCTAACTATGGCTACACCTTC.

V usage is TRBV28 and J usage is TRBJ1-1; tentatively, D is TRBD1 (5 bases). The CDR3 is made up of 16 amino acids. Germline CDR1 is MDHEN and CDR2 is SYDVKM. V was pared by 4 bases and J by 2 bases, with 17 bases between. The chain's CDR3 is CASSSPGRGANTEAFF. CDR3 nucleotide sequence: TGTGCCAGCAGTTCCCCAGGGCGGGGCGCAAACACTGAAGCTTTCTTT. Supplemented by reference TRBV28 and TRBJ1-1, the full variable domain reads DVKVTQSSRYLVKRTGEKVFLECVQDMDHENMFWYRQDPGLGLRLIYFSYDVKMKEKGDIPEGYSVSREKKERFSLILESASTNQTSMYLCASSSPGRGANTEAFFGQGTRLTVV.

CDR3 region: CSSWGSRGRLNEQYF. Here the CDR3 DNA reads TGCAGCTCATGGGGGTCCAGGGGGCGCTTGAACGAGCAGTACTTC. The rearrangement links TRBV29-1 to TRBJ2-5; TRBD1 matches at 8 bases. The DNA matches TRBJ2-7 better at its end, which makes the J call doubtful. The germline CDR1 and CDR2 sequences are SQVTM and ANQGSEA. CDR3 length equals 15 residues.

The chain is built from TRBV9 and TRBJ2-2; D is possibly TRBD1 (6 bases). V shed 4 bases and J shed 0 bases, with 16 bases lying between them. CDR1 SGDLS and CDR2 YYNGEE come from the germline V gene. CDR3 length: 17 amino acids. This CDR3 reads CASSPPAGTPNTGELFF. CDR3 bases: TGTGCCAGCAGCCCTCCTGCCGGGACACCGAACACCGGGGAGCTGTTTTTT.

Only one count was recorded for this clone. The genes are TRBV28 and TRBJ2-2; D may be TRBD2 (6 bases). The CDR3 extends over 17 amino acids. Per the germline V gene, CDR1 is MDHEN and CDR2 is SYDVKM. V lost 3 bases to trimming and J lost 0 bases, with 14 bases between them. CDR3 region: CASSLGRWGANTGELFF. The CDR3 DNA is TGTGCCAGCAGTTTGGGGAGGTGGGGGGCGAACACCGGGGAGCTGTTTTTT. Based on the CDR3 plus reference TRBV28 and TRBJ2-2, the full variable domain is DVKVTQSSRYLVKRTGEKVFLECVQDMDHENMFWYRQDPGLGLRLIYFSYDVKMKEKGDIPEGYSVSREKKERFSLILESASTNQTSMYLCASSLGRWGANTGELFFGEGSRLTVL.

The J gene is TRBJ1-2, the V gene TRBV4-3; D is possibly TRBD1 (6 bases). Germline V gene lookup returns CDR1 LGHNA and CDR2 YSLEER. The V end lost 3 bases, the J end lost 2 bases, and 13 bases lay between the germline ends. This CDR3 is built from 15 residues. The CDR3 region has the DNA TGCGCCAGCAGCCAGAACAGGGTGGAGAACTATGGCTACACCTTC. Encoded protein: CASSQNRVENYGYTF.

This clone was recorded a few times. The chain employs TRBV6-5 and TRBJ1-5, with 7 bases matching TRBD1. This CDR3 is 15 amino acids long. The ends lost 5 bases at V and 4 bases at J; junction bases unmatched: 8. The V gene's germline CDR1 is MNHEY and CDR2 SVGAGI. The CDR3 loop is CASSTLDRENQPQHF. The DNA of the CDR3 is TGTGCCAGCAGTACCCTTGACAGGGAAAATCAGCCCCAGCATTTT.

The CDR3 sequence: CASSLSWTEDTEAFF. For the CDR3, the DNA is TGCGCCAGCAGCCTTTCATGGACAGAGGACACTGAAGCTTTCTTT. This chain links TRBV4-3 with TRBJ1-1, with D perhaps matching TRBD1 (6 bases). The V gene's germline CDR1 is LGHNA and CDR2 YSLEER. The CDR3 extends over 15 amino acids. The V end was cut by 4 bases, the J end by 3 bases, with 15 bases between.

The V gene is TRBV9, the J gene TRBJ2-5; 8 bases match TRBD1. The CDR3 totals 15 residues. CDR1 SGDLS and CDR2 YYNGEE come from the germline V gene. With 4 bases clipped from V and 5 bases from J, the junction kept 10 bases outside the gene matches. The CDR3 DNA reads as TGTGCCAGCAGCTCTGGACAGGGTTTTCTTGAGACCCAGTACTTC. Amino acid sequence: CASSSGQGFLETQYF.

J is TRBJ2-3 and V is TRBV11-2; 8 bases are shared with TRBD2. V dropped 5 bases and J dropped 9; count of bases not matched to a gene: 16. The CDR3 consists of 16 residues. The V gene's germline CDR1 is SGHAT and CDR2 FQNNGV. This CDR3 reads CASSPRRYGGATTQYF. The CDR3 DNA follows: TGTGCCAGCAGCCCCCGGAGGTACGGGGGGGCGACAACGCAGTATTTT.

As to this clone: A read error may account for a junction end that differs from germline. The V gene is TRBV28, the J gene TRBJ1-2; D is unresolved. CDR1 is MDHEN and CDR2 is SYDVKM in the germline V gene. There are 12 residues in the CDR3. The CDR3 nucleotides read TGTGCCAGCAGTTTAAGCGTATATGCCTACACCTTC. Translation: CASSLSVYAYTF.

The J gene is TRBJ1-5, the V gene TRBV4-1, with D possibly matching TRBD1 (5 bases). The V end was cut by 3 bases, the J end by 7 bases, with 7 bases between. This CDR3 is 12 amino acids long. Germline CDR1 and CDR2: MGHRA and YSYEKL. CDR3 protein: CASSQDTQPQHF. CDR3 nucleotide sequence: TGCGCCAGCAGCCAGGACACCCAGCCCCAGCATTTT.

The chain links TRBV13 to TRBJ2-2; 10 nucleotides match TRBD2. Germline CDR1 PRHDT, CDR2 FYEKMQ (reference sequence). The V gene end was trimmed by 5 bases and the J gene end by 4 bases; junction bases not matched to a gene: 13. The CDR3 runs to 18 residues. The CDR3 DNA sequence: TGTGCCAGCAGCATTCGGTCCGGAGCGGGGGGGCTCACCGGGGAGCTGTTTTTT. Translating it yields CASSIRSGAGGLTGELFF.

The V and J genes are TRBV6-5 and TRBJ1-2, with D possibly being TRBD1 (5 bases). The V and J ends lost 2 bases and 6 bases respectively, with 13 bases between them. The CDR3 is 14 residues long. Germline-derived CDR1 and CDR2 are MNHEY and SVGAGI. The CDR3 DNA follows: TGTGCCAGCAGTTACAGCGGGGGAATAGATGGCTACACCTTC. Its protein is CASSYSGGIDGYTF.

The V gene is TRBV19, the J gene TRBJ2-7; TRBD1 agrees at 8 bases. The junction had 6 bases not matched to a gene; V was cut back by 5 bases and J by 0 bases. The CDR3 has 15 residues. Looked up from germline, CDR1 is LNHDA and CDR2 is SQIVND (reference sequence). CDR3 in DNA: TGTGCCAGTAGTCCCTTCGGACAGGGCTCCTACGAGCAGTACTTC. Amino acid sequence: CASSPFGQGSYEQYF. Using reference TRBV19 and TRBJ2-7 for the parts outside the CDR3, the full variable domain is DGGITQSPKYLFRKEGQNVTLSCEQNLNHDAMYWYRQDPGQGLRLIYYSQIVNDFQKGDIAEGYSVSREKKESFPLTVTSAQKNPTAFYLCASSPFGQGSYEQYFGPGTRLTVT.

This clone has just a few counts. V is TRBV9 and J is TRBJ1-6; TRBD1 aligns across 8 bases. The CDR3 extends over 15 amino acids. J was trimmed by 8 bases and V by 4 bases; bases with no gene match: 8. Looked up from germline, CDR1 is SGDLS and CDR2 is YYNGEE. CDR3 coding DNA: TGTGCCAGCAGCCGTACAGGACAGGGCGATTCACCCCTCCACTTT. This sequence encodes CASSRTGQGDSPLHF.

The chain links TRBV28 to TRBJ2-3; possibly TRBD1 for D (5 bases). Trimming stripped 6 bases from V and 9 bases from J, with 10 bases between. Germline CDR1 and CDR2: MDHEN and SYDVKM. The CDR3 runs to 11 residues. The CDR3 reads CASRKSGTQYF. CDR3 DNA: TGTGCCAGCAGAAAGTCAGGGACGCAGTATTTT. The whole variable domain, remainder taken from reference TRBV28 and TRBJ2-3, is DVKVTQSSRYLVKRTGEKVFLECVQDMDHENMFWYRQDPGLGLRLIYFSYDVKMKEKGDIPEGYSVSREKKERFSLILESASTNQTSMYLCASRKSGTQYFGPGTRLTVL.

The chain combines TRBV19 with TRBJ2-7; 7 positions agree with TRBD1. The V and J ends lost 5 bases and 3 bases, in that order; junction bases with no gene match: 7. CDR1 LNHDA and CDR2 SQIVND come from the germline V gene (reference sequence). The CDR3 contains 14 residues. In nucleotides, the CDR3 is TGTGCCAGTAGTGGACAGGAAAGGGTCTACGAGCAGTACTTC. Amino acids: CASSGQERVYEQYF.

The chain is built from TRBV7-2 and TRBJ1-2; TRBD1 agrees at 9 bases. The CDR3 has 14 residues. Germline V lookup: CDR1 SGHTA, CDR2 FQGNSA. V dropped 1 base and J dropped 6; count of bases not matched to a gene: 3. CDR3 nucleotides: TGTGCCAGCAGCTTAGGGGACAGGGTAGATGGCTACACCTTC. Protein sequence: CASSLGDRVDGYTF.

On this clone itself: In the same sample, other DNA sequences code for this CDR3. This rearrangement joins TRBV7-3 to TRBJ2-3; TRBD2 agrees at 8 bases. CDR3 length equals 14 residues. Germline V CDR1 and CDR2: SGHTA, FQGTGA. The junction had 4 bases not matched to a gene; V was cut back by 4 bases and J by 4 bases. The CDR3 sequence: CASSSAGGPDTQYF. CDR3 bases: TGTGCCAGCAGCTCCGCGGGGGGCCCAGATACGCAGTATTTT.

The chain uses TRBV5-1 and TRBJ2-1; TRBD2 agrees at 8 bases. The CDR3 spans 17 residues. CDR1 SGHRS and CDR2 YFSETQ come from the germline V gene. Trimming took 1 base from V and 8 from J; bases not matched to a gene: 14. CDR3 sequence reads: CASSLNLGGGLPYEQFF. CDR3 coding DNA: TGCGCCAGCAGCTTGAATCTGGGCGGGGGGCTCCCCTATGAGCAGTTCTTC.

The chain couples TRBV5-8 to TRBJ1-5; D may be TRBD1 (6 bases). Trimming stripped 1 base from V and 11 bases from J, with 13 bases between. Germline V lookup: CDR1 SGHTS, CDR2 YDEGEE. The CDR3 loop spans 13 amino acids. CDR3 loop: CASSLQGLRAQHF. The CDR3 coding sequence is TGTGCCAGCAGCTTGCAGGGGTTAAGAGCCCAGCATTTT.

This clone was seen only a few times. The sample carries other DNA sequences with the same CDR3. The chain uses TRBV28 and TRBJ2-5; weak D call: TRBD2 (6 bases). The ends were cut back, 3 bases at V and 4 bases at J, with 9 bases in the middle. The germline V gene has CDR1 MDHEN and CDR2 SYDVKM. The length of the CDR3 is 13 residues. The CDR3 nucleotides are TGTGCCAGCAGTTTGGGGGGACGAGAGACCCAGTACTTC. Residues: CASSLGGRETQYF. Based on the CDR3 plus reference TRBV28 and TRBJ2-5, the full variable domain is DVKVTQSSRYLVKRTGEKVFLECVQDMDHENMFWYRQDPGLGLRLIYFSYDVKMKEKGDIPEGYSVSREKKERFSLILESASTNQTSMYLCASSLGGRETQYFGPGTRLLVL.